This TCR beta chain was found in a study of T cell responses to AZD1222 COVID-19 vaccine. General observations from the study: Per reports, nearly half of all spike-specific TCRs target regions that are unmutated in variants. Repertoires in all cases were sampled only once the peak T cell response had passed. Donors skewed white British and female; clonal diversity was possibly underestimated.

The protocol was immunoSEQ multiplex PCR, while the TCRdb copy is restricted to in-frame clones and leaves out a portion. The sample yields around 100,000 clones, around 85% seen once. Germline V gene sequence: CDR1 MNHNY, CDR2 SVGAGI (reference sequence). With 6 bases clipped from V and 0 bases from J, the junction kept 4 bases outside the gene matches. This CDR3 is 15 amino acids long. Note on this clone: Its antigen is still unknown.

This TCR derives from an adult in good health. V and J are TRBV6-6 and TRBJ1-4, with 7 bases that match TRBD1. The input for sequencing was peripheral blood, taken on day 0 of AZD1222 vaccination. CDR3 protein: CASRLGQATNEKLFF. CDR3 DNA sequence: TGTGCCAGCAGACTCGGACAGGCAACTAATGAAAAACTGTTTTTT.